This is a list of T cell receptor beta chains from one sample in a study of early T cells in non-severe SARS-CoV-2 infection. TCRdb processed the 5' RACE reads anew with MiXCR; each CDR3 protein has one entry. The sample lists some 76,000 distinct CDR3 sequences; roughly 13% were seen once. The sample consisted of whole blood. The source of these receptors is an adult who was a healthcare worker with PCR-confirmed SARS-CoV-2 infection or an uninfected control (not recorded which). Each CDR3 is given with its conserved first and last residue. The D gene is left open where the match is weak. Some rows have no size entry. The others give once, few or many, or a class for an expanded clone.

NA,NA,TRBJ2-5,TRBV7-2,TGTGCCAGCAGCTTAGTGGGGGCAAGGAACCACCAAGAGACCCAGTACTTC,CASSLVGARNHQETQYF
many,NA,TRBJ1-4,TRBV21-1,TGTGCCAGCAGCAGTGAAAAACTGTTTTTT,CASSSEKLFF
NA,NA,TRBJ1-1,TRBV30,TGTGCCTGGAGGGAGGGTTTCTCTGAAGCTTTCTTT,CAWREGFSEAFF
NA,NA,TRBJ2-3,TRBV7-8,TGTGCCAGCAGCCAACACCCCCGGGGGAGTGATACGCAGTATTTT,CASSQHPRGSDTQYF
NA,NA,TRBJ2-7,TRBV3-1,TGTGCCAGCAACAAAGGGGCAGGGCTTGACGAGCAGTACTTC,CASNKGAGLDEQYF
many,TRBD1,TRBJ1-3,TRBV4-2,TGTGCCAGCAGCCAGGATCCAGGGGGCATTTCGAACACCATATATTTT,CASSQDPGGISNTIYF
many,NA,TRBJ1-6,TRBV27,TGTGCCAGCAGTTTCCAGGCCTCAAGAGGTTCACCCCTCCACTTT,CASSFQASRGSPLHF
few,NA,TRBJ1-5,TRBV25-1,TGTGCCAGCAGTGCCAGGGGAGACAGCAATCAGCCCCAGCATTTT,CASSARGDSNQPQHF
few,NA,TRBJ2-3,TRBV7-6,TGTGCCAGCAGCTTAGAGGTTTCTAGCGTCAGCGCAGATACGCAGTATTTT,CASSLEVSSVSADTQYF
many,NA,TRBJ2-7,TRBV12-3/TRBV12-4,TGTGCCAGCAGCCATGTTGGGGAGCCTTACGAGCAGTACTTC,CASSHVGEPYEQYF
many,TRBD1,TRBJ1-5,TRBV7-8,TGTGCCAGCAGCTTAGTGACAGGGGGCGATCAGCCCCAGCATTTT,CASSLVTGGDQPQHF
many,TRBD1,TRBJ1-1,TRBV29-1,TGCAGCGTAGACGGGACAGGGGCCGGGACTGAAGCTTTCTTT,CSVDGTGAGTEAFF
few,NA,TRBJ2-3,TRBV20-1,TGCAGTGCAGGGGCCGACACAGATACGCAGTATTTT,CSAGADTDTQYF
many,NA,TRBJ1-1,TRBV6-1,TGTGCCAGCAGGGCCACGAGAAGTAGCTTAATGAACACTGAAGCTTTCTTT,CASRATRSSLMNTEAFF
many,NA,TRBJ2-7,TRBV5-4,TGTGCCAGCAGCTTGGAGGGGGTGCCCTACGAGCAGTACTTC,CASSLEGVPYEQYF
NA,NA,TRBJ2-2,TRBV6-1,TGTGCCAGCAGCCCGAGGGAGCATACAACCGGGGAGCTGTTTTTT,CASSPREHTTGELFF
few,NA,TRBJ2-3,TRBV29-1,TGCAGCGTTGGCGGACAATTGAGTTCAGATACGCAGTATTTT,CSVGGQLSSDTQYF
few,NA,TRBJ2-7,TRBV4-2,TGTGCCAGCAGCCAAGATCAAGGGGTGCTCTACGAGCAGTACTTC,CASSQDQGVLYEQYF
few,NA,TRBJ2-7,TRBV18,TGTGCCAGCTCACCACTCCCGACAGGACTATACGAGCAGTACTTC,CASSPLPTGLYEQYF
few,NA,TRBJ2-5,TRBV7-9,TGTGCCAGCAGCACTGCGGGTGAAGAGACCCAGTACTTC,CASSTAGEETQYF
NA,NA,TRBJ2-7,TRBV11-2,TGTGCCAGCAGCCCCGACCTGATAGGGGGAACCTACGAGCAGTACTTC,CASSPDLIGGTYEQYF
few,TRBD1,TRBJ1-3,TRBV7-9,TGTGCCAGCAGTGACACCGTTACAGGGGGGAAAGGAAACACCATATATTTT,CASSDTVTGGKGNTIYF